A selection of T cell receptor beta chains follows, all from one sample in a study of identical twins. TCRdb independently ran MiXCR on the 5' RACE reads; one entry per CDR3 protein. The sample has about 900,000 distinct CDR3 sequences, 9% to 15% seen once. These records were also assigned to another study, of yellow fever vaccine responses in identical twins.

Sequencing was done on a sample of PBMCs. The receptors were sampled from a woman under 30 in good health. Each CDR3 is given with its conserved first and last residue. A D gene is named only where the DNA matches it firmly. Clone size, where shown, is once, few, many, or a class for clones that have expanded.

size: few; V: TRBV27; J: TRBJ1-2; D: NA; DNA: TGTGCCAGCAGTTTATCCCCCACGTATGGCTACACCTTC; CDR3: CASSLSPTYGYTF
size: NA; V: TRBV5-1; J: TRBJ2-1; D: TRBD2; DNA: TGCGCCAGCAGCTGGCCCCAGCGGGGTGGTTACAATGAGCAGTTCTTC; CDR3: CASSWPQRGGYNEQFF
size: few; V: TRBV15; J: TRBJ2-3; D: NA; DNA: TGTGCCACCAGCAGAGATCGGAGGCCCCCAGATACGCAGTATTTT; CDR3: CATSRDRRPPDTQYF
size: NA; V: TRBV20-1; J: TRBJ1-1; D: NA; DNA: TGCAGTGCTACCTTCGGACACACAGGGACTGAAGCTTTCTTT; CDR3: CSATFGHTGTEAFF
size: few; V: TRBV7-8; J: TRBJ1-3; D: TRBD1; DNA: TGTGCCAGCAGCTCCCGGAGGGGACAGGGAAACACCATATATTTT; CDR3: CASSSRRGQGNTIYF
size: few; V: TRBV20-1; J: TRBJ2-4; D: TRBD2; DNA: TGCAGTGCTAGAGTAGCGGGAGGGCCCGGGGGGATAGAATTAGCCAAAAACATTCAGTACTTC; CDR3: CSARVAGGPGGIELAKNIQYF
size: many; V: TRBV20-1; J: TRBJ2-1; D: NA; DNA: TGCAGTGCCCGGCGCCCTTACAATGAGCAGTTCTTC; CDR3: CSARRPYNEQFF
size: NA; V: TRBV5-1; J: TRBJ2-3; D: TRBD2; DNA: TGCGCCAGCAGCTTGGGTAGCGGGGGCGTAAGCACAGATACGCAGTATTTT; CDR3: CASSLGSGGVSTDTQYF
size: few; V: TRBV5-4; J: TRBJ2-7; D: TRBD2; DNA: TGTGCCAGCAGCTTGGGGACTAGCGGGGCCACCTACGAGCAGTACTTC; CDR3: CASSLGTSGATYEQYF
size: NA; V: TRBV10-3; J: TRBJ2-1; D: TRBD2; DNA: TGTGCCATCAGTAGATTAGCGGGAGAGGCCTACAATGAGCAGTTCTTC; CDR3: CAISRLAGEAYNEQFF
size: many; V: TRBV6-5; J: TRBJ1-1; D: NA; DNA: TGTGCCAGCAGTTACGCGGGGGGGAACACTGAAGCTTTCTTT; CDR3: CASSYAGGNTEAFF
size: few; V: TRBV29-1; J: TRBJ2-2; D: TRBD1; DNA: TGCAGCGTTGTTCAGGGGGCGTACGGGGAGCTGTTTTTT; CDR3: CSVVQGAYGELFF
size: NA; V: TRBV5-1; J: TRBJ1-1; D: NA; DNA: TGCGCCAGCAGCTGGGCAGGGAGTATGAACACTGAAGCTTTCTTT; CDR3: CASSWAGSMNTEAFF
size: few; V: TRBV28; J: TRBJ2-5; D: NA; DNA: TGTGCCAGCAGTTTATACCCCCCAGGGACCCAGTACTTC; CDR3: CASSLYPPGTQYF
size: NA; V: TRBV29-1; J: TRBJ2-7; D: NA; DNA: TGCAGCGGTCTCAGCCCGCTATACGAGCAGTACTTC; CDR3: CSGLSPLYEQYF
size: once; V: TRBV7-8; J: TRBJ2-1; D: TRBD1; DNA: TGTGCCAGCAGCTTAGAAGGGACAGCGTTATACAATGAGCAGTTCTTC; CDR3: CASSLEGTALYNEQFF
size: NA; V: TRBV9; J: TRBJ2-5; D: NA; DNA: TGTGCCAGCGGAGTAGGGGGGAACCAAGAGACCCAGTACTTC; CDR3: CASGVGGNQETQYF
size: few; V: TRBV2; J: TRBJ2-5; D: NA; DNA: TGTGCCAGCTACCCTGGAGGGTTCGGATGGGAGACCCAGTACTTC; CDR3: CASYPGGFGWETQYF
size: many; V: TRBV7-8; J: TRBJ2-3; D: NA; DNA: TGTGCCAGCAGCACCCGGGACGGGCGCACAGATACGCAGTATTTT; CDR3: CASSTRDGRTDTQYF
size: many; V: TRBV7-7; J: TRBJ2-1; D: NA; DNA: TGTGCCAGCAGCCGGACAGCTTACAATGAGCAGTTCTTC; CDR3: CASSRTAYNEQFF
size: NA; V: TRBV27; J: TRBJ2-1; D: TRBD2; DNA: TGTGCCAGCAAACCTCTAGCGGGAGCTGACAATGAGCAGTTCTTC; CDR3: CASKPLAGADNEQFF
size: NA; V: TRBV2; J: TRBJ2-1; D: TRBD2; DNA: TGTGCCAGCAGTTCTAACCTAGCGGGGGCCACATACAATGAGCAGTTCTTC; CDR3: CASSSNLAGATYNEQFF
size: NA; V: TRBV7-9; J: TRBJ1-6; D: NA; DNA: TGTGCCAGCAGCCGCGCGGGGATAAATTCACCCCTCCACTTT; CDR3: CASSRAGINSPLHF
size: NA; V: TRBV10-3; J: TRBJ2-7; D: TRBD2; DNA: TGTGCCATCATGACTAGCGGGGAATACGAGCAGTACTTC; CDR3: CAIMTSGEYEQYF
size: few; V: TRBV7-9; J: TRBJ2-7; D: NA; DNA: TGTGCCAGCAGTATAGACAGATACGAGCAGTACTTC; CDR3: CASSIDRYEQYF
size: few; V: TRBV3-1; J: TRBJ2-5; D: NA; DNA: TGTGCCAGCAGCCGCCGACGGACCTGGGGGGAGACCCAGTACTTC; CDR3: CASSRRRTWGETQYF
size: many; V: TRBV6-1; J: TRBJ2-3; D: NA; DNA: TGTGCCAGCAGTAGGAAGGCGTCAGATACGCAGTATTTT; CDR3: CASSRKASDTQYF
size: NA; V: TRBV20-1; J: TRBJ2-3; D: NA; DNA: TGCAGTGCTGAGTCTGAGGGTACGCAGTATTTT; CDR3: CSAESEGTQYF
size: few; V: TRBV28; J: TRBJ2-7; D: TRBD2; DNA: TGTGCCAGCAGTTTATTTGGGACTAGCGGGCCTATAAGGGGTTACGAGCAGTACTTC; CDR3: CASSLFGTSGPIRGYEQYF
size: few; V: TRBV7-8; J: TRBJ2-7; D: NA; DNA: TGTGCCAGCAGCCCCACCTCCGGGGGAGAGAGCTACGAGCAGTACTTC; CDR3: CASSPTSGGESYEQYF
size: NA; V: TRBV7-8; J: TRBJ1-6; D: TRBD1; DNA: TGTGCCAGCAGCAAACAGGGGACAAGCAATTCACCCCTCCACTTT; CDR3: CASSKQGTSNSPLHF
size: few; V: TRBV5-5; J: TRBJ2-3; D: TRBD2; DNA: TGTGCCAGCAGCTACGGGACTAGCGGGAGGAACAACACAGATACGCAGTATTTT; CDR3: CASSYGTSGRNNTDTQYF
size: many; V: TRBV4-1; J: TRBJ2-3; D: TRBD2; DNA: TGCGCCAGCAGCCAAGAAGGGGAGCGGGGGGTAGATACGCAGTATTTT; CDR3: CASSQEGERGVDTQYF
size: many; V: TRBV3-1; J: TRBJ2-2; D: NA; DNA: TGTGCCAGCAGCCAAGGCTCCTATAACACCGGGGAGCTGTTTTTT; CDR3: CASSQGSYNTGELFF
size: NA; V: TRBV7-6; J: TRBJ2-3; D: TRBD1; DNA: TGTGCCAGCAGCCCGGGACAGGGTGATGCAGATACGCAGTATTTT; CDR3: CASSPGQGDADTQYF
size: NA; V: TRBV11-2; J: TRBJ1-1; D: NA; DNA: TGTGCCAGCACCCTCAGGGCTCTGGGGGATGAAGCTTTCTTT; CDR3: CASTLRALGDEAFF
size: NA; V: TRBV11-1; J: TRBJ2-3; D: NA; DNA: TGTGCCAGCAGCTTAGGGCAACAGATAGATACGCAGTATTTT; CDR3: CASSLGQQIDTQYF
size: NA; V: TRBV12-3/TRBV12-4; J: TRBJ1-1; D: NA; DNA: TGTGCCAGCACCCTGGGGCAGGGCAACCTTAACACTGAAGCTTTCTTT; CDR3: CASTLGQGNLNTEAFF
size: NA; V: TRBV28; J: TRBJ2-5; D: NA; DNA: TGTGCCAGCAGGTCAAGCCGAAGTGTAGTTGGTTGGCAAGAGACCCAGTACTTC; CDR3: CASRSSRSVVGWQETQYF
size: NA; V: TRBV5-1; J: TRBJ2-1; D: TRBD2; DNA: TGCGCCAGCAGCTTGGAATGGTCTAGCGGGGGCACCGAGCTGCAGTTCTTC; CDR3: CASSLEWSSGGTELQFF
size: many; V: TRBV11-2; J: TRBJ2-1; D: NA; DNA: TGTGCCAGCAGGGACCAGAGCTCCTACAATGAGCAGTTCTTC; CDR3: CASRDQSSYNEQFF
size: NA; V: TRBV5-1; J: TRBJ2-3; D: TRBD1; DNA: TGCGCCAGCAGCTTCGGAAATACAGGGGGAACAGATACGCAGTATTTT; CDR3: CASSFGNTGGTDTQYF